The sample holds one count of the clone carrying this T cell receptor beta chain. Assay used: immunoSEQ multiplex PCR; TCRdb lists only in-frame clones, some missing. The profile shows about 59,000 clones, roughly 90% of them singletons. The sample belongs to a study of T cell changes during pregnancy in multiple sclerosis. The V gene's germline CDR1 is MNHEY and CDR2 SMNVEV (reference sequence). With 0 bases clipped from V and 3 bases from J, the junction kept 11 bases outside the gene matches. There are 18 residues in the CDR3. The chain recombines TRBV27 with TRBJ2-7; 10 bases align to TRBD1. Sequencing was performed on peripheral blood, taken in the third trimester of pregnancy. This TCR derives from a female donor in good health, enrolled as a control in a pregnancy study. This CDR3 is CASSLSFIDRGPLYEQYF. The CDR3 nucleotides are TGTGCCAGCAGTTTATCCTTTATCGACAGGGGGCCTCTCTACGAGCAGTACTTC.